The T cell receptor (beta chain) described here comes from a study of T-cell memory formation after mild COVID-19. In the study overall: Clusters of TCRs were largely donor specific.

The CDR3 contains 15 residues. In this sample, this clonotype turned up a few times. Antigen specificity is unknown. The 5'RACE method, run with constant-segment primers, produced TCR alpha and TCR beta cDNA libraries (carrying sample barcodes and UMIs). TCRdb independently ran MiXCR on the 5' RACE reads; one entry per CDR3 protein. The top ten clones hold roughly 3.8% of a sample with 180,000 or so distinct CDR3 sequences, 9.5% to 13% of them seen once. Overall study findings and caveats: Some clones that responded turned up in pre-infection memory, which suggests that cross-reactive memory joined in. Contracting CD4+ clones were located mainly in CM and EM, and CD8+ clones in EMRA.

The sequence derives from a man aged 18 to 30 who had mild COVID-19 (a few samples of this study predate the infection). Cell type and time point are not known. The gene calls are TRBV21-1 and TRBJ2-5; the table's D call, TRBD1, has no DNA check behind it. TRBV21-1 counts as a pseudogene. The sequenced material came from PBMCs or a T cell subset sorted from them (not recorded which). As DNA, the CDR3 is TGTGCCAGCAGCACGGACAGGGAGATCCAAGAGACCCAGTACTTC. Residues: CASSTDREIQETQYF.